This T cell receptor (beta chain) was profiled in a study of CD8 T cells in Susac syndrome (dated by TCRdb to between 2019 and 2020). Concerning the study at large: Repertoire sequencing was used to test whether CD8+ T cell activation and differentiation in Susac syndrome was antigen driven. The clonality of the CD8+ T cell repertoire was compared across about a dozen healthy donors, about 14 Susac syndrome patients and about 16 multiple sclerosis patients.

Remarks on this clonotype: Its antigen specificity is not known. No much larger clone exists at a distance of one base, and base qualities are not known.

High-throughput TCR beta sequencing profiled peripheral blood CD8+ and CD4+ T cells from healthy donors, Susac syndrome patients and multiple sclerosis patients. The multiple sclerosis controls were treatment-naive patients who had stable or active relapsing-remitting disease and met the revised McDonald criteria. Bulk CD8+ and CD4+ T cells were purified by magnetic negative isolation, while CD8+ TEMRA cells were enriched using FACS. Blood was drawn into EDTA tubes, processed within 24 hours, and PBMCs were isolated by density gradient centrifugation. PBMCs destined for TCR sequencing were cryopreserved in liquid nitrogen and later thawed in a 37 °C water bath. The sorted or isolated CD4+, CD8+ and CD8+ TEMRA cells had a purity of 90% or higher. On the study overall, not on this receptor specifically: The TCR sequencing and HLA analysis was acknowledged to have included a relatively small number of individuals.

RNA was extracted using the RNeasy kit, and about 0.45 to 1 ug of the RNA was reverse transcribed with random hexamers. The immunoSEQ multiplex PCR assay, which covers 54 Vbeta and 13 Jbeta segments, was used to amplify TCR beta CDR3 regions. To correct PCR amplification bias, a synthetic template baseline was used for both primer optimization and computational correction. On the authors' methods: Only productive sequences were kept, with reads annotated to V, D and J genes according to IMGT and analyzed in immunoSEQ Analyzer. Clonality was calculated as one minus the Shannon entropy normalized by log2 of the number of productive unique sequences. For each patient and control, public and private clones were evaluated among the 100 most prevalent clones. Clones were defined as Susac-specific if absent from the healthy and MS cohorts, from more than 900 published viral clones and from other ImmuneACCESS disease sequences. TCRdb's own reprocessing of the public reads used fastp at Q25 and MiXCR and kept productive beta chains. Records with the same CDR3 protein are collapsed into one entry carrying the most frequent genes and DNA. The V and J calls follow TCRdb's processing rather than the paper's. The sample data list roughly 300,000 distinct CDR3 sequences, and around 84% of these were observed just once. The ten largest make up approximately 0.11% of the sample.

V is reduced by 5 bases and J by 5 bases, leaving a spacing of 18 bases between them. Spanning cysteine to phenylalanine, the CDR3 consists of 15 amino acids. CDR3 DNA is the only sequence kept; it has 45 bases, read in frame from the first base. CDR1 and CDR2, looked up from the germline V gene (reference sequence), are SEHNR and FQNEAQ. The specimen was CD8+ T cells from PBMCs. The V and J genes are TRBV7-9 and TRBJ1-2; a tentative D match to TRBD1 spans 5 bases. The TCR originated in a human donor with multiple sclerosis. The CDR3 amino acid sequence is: CASSGTTSEGYGYTF. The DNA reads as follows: TGTGCCAGCAGCGGGACGACGTCGGAGGGATATGGCTACACCTTC.